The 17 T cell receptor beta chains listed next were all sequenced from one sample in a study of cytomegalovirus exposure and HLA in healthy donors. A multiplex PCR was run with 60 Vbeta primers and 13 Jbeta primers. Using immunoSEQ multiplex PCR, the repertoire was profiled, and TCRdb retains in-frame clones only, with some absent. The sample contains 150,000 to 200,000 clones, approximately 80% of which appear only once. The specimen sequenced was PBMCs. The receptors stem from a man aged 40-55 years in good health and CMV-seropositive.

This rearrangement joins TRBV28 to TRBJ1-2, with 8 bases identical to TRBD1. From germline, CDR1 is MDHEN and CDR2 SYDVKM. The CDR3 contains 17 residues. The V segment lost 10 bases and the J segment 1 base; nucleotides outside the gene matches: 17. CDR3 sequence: CATKRGDRGDYNYGYTF. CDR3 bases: TGTGCCACCAAGCGAGGAGACAGGGGTGACTATAACTATGGCTACACCTTC.

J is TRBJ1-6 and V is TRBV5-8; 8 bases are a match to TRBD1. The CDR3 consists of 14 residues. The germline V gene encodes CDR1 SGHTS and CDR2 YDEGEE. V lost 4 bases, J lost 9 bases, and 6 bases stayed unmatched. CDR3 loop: CASSRDRFASPLHF. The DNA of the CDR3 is TGTGCCAGCAGCCGGGACAGGTTTGCTTCACCCCTCCACTTT.

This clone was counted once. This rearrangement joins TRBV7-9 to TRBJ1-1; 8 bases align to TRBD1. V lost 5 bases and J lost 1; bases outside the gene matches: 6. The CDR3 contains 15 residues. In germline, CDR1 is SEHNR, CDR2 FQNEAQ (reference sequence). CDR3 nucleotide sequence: TGTGCCAGCAGCCCGGCGGACAGGGCGAACACTGAAGCTTTCTTT. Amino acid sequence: CASSPADRANTEAFF.

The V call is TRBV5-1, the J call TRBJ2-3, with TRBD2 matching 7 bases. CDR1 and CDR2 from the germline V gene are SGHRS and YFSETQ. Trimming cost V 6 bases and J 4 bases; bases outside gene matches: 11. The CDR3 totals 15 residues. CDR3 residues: CASTLAADSADTQYF. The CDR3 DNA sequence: TGCGCCAGCACCCTAGCGGCAGATTCTGCAGATACGCAGTATTTT. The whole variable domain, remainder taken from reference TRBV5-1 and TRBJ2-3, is KAGVTQTPRYLIKTRGQQVTLSCSPISGHRSVSWYQQTPGQGLQFLFEYFSETQRNKGNFPGRFSGRQFSNSRSEMNVSTLELGDSALYLCASTLAADSADTQYFGPGTRLTVL.

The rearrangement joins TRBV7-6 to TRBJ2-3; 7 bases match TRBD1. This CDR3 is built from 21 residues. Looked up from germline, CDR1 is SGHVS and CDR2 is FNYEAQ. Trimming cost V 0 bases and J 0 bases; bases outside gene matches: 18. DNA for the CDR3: TGTGCCAGCAGCTTAGCCAGGATAGGACGGGACAGCGTTTCTAGCACAGATACGCAGTATTTT. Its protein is CASSLARIGRDSVSSTDTQYF.

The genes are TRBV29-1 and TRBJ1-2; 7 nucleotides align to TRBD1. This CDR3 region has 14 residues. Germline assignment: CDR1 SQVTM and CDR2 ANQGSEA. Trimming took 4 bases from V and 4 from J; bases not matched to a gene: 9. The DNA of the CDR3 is TGCAGCGTTGCTCCAGGGGGTACTGGCTATGGCTACACCTTC. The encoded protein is CSVAPGGTGYGYTF. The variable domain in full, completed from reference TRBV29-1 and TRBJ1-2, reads SAVISQKPSRDICQRGTSLTIQCQVDSQVTMMFWYRQQPGQSLTLIATANQGSEATYESGFVIDKFPISRPNLTFSTLTVSNMSPEDSSIYLCSVAPGGTGYGYTFGSGTRLTVV.

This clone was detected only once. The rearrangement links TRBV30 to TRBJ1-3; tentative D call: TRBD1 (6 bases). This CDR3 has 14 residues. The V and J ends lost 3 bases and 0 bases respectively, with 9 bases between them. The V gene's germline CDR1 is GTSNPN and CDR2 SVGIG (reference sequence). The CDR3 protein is CAWRQTGSGNTIYF. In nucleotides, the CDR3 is TGTGCCTGGAGACAGACAGGCTCTGGAAACACCATATATTTT.

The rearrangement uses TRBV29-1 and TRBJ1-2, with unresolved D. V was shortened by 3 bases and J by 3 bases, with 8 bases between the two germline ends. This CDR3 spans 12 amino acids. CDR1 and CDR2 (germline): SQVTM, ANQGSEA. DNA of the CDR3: TGCAGCGTTGATGGCGGCTACTATGGCTACACCTTC. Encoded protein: CSVDGGYYGYTF.

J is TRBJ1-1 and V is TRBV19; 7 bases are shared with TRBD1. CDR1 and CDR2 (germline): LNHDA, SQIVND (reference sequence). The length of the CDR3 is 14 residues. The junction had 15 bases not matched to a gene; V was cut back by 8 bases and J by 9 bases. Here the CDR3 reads CASHPGQSMAQAFF. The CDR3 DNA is TGTGCCAGTCACCCGGGACAGTCAATGGCCCAAGCTTTCTTT.

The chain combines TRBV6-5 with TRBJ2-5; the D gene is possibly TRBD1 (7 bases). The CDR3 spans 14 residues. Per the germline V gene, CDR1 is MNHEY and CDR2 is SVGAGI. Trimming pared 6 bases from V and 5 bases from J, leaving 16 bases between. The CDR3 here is CASSIGGGGETQYF. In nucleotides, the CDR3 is TGTGCCAGCAGCATCGGAGGGGGCGGTGAGACCCAGTACTTC.

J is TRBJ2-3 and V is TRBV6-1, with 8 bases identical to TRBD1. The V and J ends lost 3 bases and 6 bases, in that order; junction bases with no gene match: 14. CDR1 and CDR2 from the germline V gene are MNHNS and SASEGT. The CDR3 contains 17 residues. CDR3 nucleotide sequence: TGTGCCAGCAGTGAGGTGGCAGGGGGCGATGTAGGGGATACGCAGTATTTT. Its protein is CASSEVAGGDVGDTQYF.

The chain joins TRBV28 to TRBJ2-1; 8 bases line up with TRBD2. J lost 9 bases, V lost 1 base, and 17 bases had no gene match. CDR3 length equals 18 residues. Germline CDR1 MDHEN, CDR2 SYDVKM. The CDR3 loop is CASSLYDRGGVALGEQFF. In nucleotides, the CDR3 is TGTGCCAGCAGTTTATACGACCGGGGGGGTGTTGCTCTGGGTGAGCAGTTCTTC.

The CDR3 loop reads CASSLLVGVEADTQYF. CDR3 nucleotide sequence: TGTGCCAGTAGTTTACTGGTGGGAGTCGAGGCAGATACGCAGTATTTT. The chain is built from TRBV19 and TRBJ2-3, with D maybe TRBD2 (5 bases). The CDR3 runs 16 residues. The germline gives CDR1 LNHDA, CDR2 SQIVND (reference sequence). V lost 5 bases to trimming and J lost 4 bases, with 19 bases between them.

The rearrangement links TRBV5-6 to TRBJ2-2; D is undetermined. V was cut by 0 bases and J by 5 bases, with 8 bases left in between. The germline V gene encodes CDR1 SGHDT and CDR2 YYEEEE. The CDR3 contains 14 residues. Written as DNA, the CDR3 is TGTGCCAGCAGCTTGGGGAGAATTACCGGGGAGCTGTTTTTT. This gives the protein CASSLGRITGELFF.

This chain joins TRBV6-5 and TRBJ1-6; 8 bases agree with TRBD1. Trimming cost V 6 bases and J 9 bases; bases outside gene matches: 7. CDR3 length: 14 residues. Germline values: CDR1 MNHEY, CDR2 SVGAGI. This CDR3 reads CASRAQGGGSPLHF. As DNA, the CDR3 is TGTGCCAGCAGGGCACAGGGGGGAGGTTCACCCCTCCACTTT.

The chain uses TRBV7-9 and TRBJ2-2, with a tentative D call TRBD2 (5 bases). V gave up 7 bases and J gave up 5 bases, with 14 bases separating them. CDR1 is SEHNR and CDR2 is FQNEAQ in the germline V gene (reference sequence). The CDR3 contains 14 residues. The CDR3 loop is CASTLGSGTGELFF. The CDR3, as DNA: TGTGCCAGCACGCTCGGAAGCGGAACCGGGGAGCTGTTTTTT. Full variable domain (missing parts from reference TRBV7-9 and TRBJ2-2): DTGVSQNPRHKITKRGQNVTFRCDPISEHNRLYWYRQTLGQGPEFLTYFQNEAQLEKSRLLSDRFSAERPKGSFSTLEIQRTEQGDSAMYLCASTLGSGTGELFFGEGSRLTVL.

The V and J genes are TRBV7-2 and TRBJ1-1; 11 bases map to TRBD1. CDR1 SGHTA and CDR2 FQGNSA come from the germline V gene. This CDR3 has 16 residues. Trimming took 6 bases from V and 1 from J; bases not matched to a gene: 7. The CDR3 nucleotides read TGTGCCAGCAGTCGGACAGGGGGCTGGTCGAACACTGAAGCTTTCTTT. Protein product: CASSRTGGWSNTEAFF.